Shown below are 13 T cell receptor beta chains from a single sample sequenced in a study of cytomegalovirus exposure and HLA in healthy donors. The data were produced by immunoSEQ multiplex PCR, yet TCRdb's version contains in-frame clones alone and is incomplete. Of some 61,000 clones listed, approximately 97% are singletons. The source material was PBMCs. The receptors come from a woman aged 18 to 35 in good health and CMV-seropositive.

This clone was seen a single time. V is TRBV7-9 and J is TRBJ1-2; D is possibly TRBD1 (6 bases). Deletions cut 0 bases from V and 4 bases from J, with 6 bases between. The CDR3 spans 13 residues. Per germline, CDR1 SEHNR and CDR2 FQNEAQ (reference sequence). The CDR3 spells CASSLADSYGYTF. CDR3 nucleotides: TGTGCCAGCAGCTTAGCGGACAGCTATGGCTACACCTTC.

The chain employs TRBV30 and TRBJ2-5; the match to TRBD2 covers 7 bases. Looked up from germline, CDR1 is GTSNPN and CDR2 is SVGIG (reference sequence). J lost 5 bases, V lost 2 bases, and 8 bases had no gene match. The CDR3 covers 14 residues. The CDR3 sequence is CAWSIGLVTETQYF. The CDR3 DNA sequence: TGTGCCTGGAGTATAGGACTAGTAACCGAGACCCAGTACTTC.

This sequence joins TRBV2 and TRBJ2-2; D is possibly TRBD1 (5 bases). Between the trimmed V and J ends, which lost 4 bases and 4 bases, there was a span of 7 bases. Germline lookup yields CDR1 SNHLY and CDR2 FYNNEI. This CDR3 contains 13 residues. CDR3 protein: CASSGQFTGELFF. CDR3 bases: TGTGCCAGCAGTGGACAGTTCACCGGGGAGCTGTTTTTT. Full variable domain (remainder filled in from reference TRBV2 and TRBJ2-2): EPEVTQTPSHQVTQMGQEVILRCVPISNHLYFYWYRQILGQKVEFLVSFYNNEISEKSEIFDDQFSVERPDGSNFTLKIRSTKLEDSAMYFCASSGQFTGELFFGEGSRLTVL.

The genes are TRBV27 and TRBJ1-5; 7 bases fit TRBD1. Germline V gene sequence: CDR1 MNHEY, CDR2 SMNVEV (reference sequence). V shed 5 bases and J 7 bases; nucleotides not matched to a gene: 11. The CDR3 runs to 15 residues. CDR3 bases: TGTGCCAGCAGTAACCGACAGGGAACGGAACAGCCCCAGCATTTT. It encodes CASSNRQGTEQPQHF.

The rearrangement links TRBV2 to TRBJ1-2; 7 positions match TRBD1. Germline loops: CDR1 SNHLY, CDR2 FYNNEI. V dropped 4 bases and J dropped 0; count of bases not matched to a gene: 17. The CDR3 extends over 19 amino acids. DNA of the CDR3: TGTGCCAGCAGTGTAACCCAGGGGGAGGTTGGCGCCACTAACTATGGCTACACCTTC. Encoded protein: CASSVTQGEVGATNYGYTF. Looking up the rest from reference TRBV2 and TRBJ1-2 gives the full variable domain: EPEVTQTPSHQVTQMGQEVILRCVPISNHLYFYWYRQILGQKVEFLVSFYNNEISEKSEIFDDQFSVERPDGSNFTLKIRSTKLEDSAMYFCASSVTQGEVGATNYGYTFGSGTRLTVV.

This chain uses TRBV11-3 with TRBJ2-3, with 10 bases identical to TRBD2. This CDR3 has 20 amino acids. The junction had 23 bases not matched to a gene; V was cut back by 7 bases and J by 4 bases. Per the germline V gene, CDR1 is SGHNT and CDR2 is YENEEA. CDR3 sequence reads: CASIPLQRLAGARRADTQYF. The CDR3 DNA follows: TGTGCCAGCATCCCTCTCCAGAGACTAGCGGGCGCCAGACGGGCAGATACGCAGTATTTT.

The V gene is TRBV7-3, the J gene TRBJ2-3; TRBD2 matches 10 bases. The CDR3 sequence is 16 residues long. Unmatched junction bases numbered 5, after V lost 2 bases and J lost 3 bases. The germline V gene has CDR1 SGHTA and CDR2 FQGTGA. For the CDR3, the DNA is TGTGCCAGCAGCTTACGGCTAGCGGGAGTAACAGATACGCAGTATTTT. This translates into CASSLRLAGVTDTQYF.

The chain couples TRBV5-6 to TRBJ1-1; the match to TRBD1 covers 7 bases. CDR1 and CDR2 from the germline V gene are SGHDT and YYEEEE. This CDR3 is built from 13 residues. The V segment lost 4 bases and the J segment 3 bases; nucleotides outside the gene matches: 3. The CDR3 reads CASSAGQYTEAFF. Written as DNA, the CDR3 is TGTGCCAGCAGCGCGGGACAGTACACTGAAGCTTTCTTT.

In this sample, this clone turned up once. The chain couples TRBV14 to TRBJ2-7, with D possibly TRBD1 on 5 matching bases. The CDR3 consists of 16 residues. V shed 0 bases and J shed 5 bases, with 17 bases lying between them. Germline V lookup: CDR1 SGHDN, CDR2 FVKESK. The CDR3 DNA reads as TGTGCCAGCAGCCAAGAAAGGGCAGGGCAAAAGGACGAGCAGTACTTC. This gives the protein CASSQERAGQKDEQYF.

DNA of the CDR3: TGTGCCAGTAGTCCCTTAGCGGAAACTAGCACAGATACGCAGTATTTT. Its protein is CASSPLAETSTDTQYF. The chain is built from TRBV19 and TRBJ2-3; possible D gene TRBD2, 6 bases. V was cut by 5 bases and J by 0 bases, with 15 bases left in between. Germline V lookup: CDR1 LNHDA, CDR2 SQIVND (reference sequence). The CDR3 contains 16 residues.

The chain has TRBV6-1 and TRBJ2-1; D ambiguous. There are 13 residues in the CDR3. With 4 bases removed from V and 6 bases from J, the gap between germline ends came to 10 bases. Germline values: CDR1 MNHNS, CDR2 SASEGT. The CDR3 protein is CASSGSTPNEQFF. CDR3 coding DNA: TGTGCCAGCAGTGGGTCTACCCCCAATGAGCAGTTCTTC.

The chain combines TRBV10-3 with TRBJ2-7; TRBD2 agrees at 9 bases. The CDR3 consists of 13 residues. Unmatched junction bases numbered 6, after V lost 10 bases and J lost 2 bases. Germline lookup yields CDR1 ENHRY and CDR2 SYGVKD. The CDR3 sequence: CATRAGGTYEQYF. The DNA for the CDR3 is TGTGCCACCCGGGCGGGGGGGACCTACGAGCAGTACTTC.

The J gene is TRBJ2-7, the V gene TRBV10-3, with 8 bases lining up with TRBD1. The CDR3 runs to 13 residues. CDR1 and CDR2 from the germline V gene are ENHRY and SYGVKD. V lost 5 bases and J lost 5; bases outside the gene matches: 5. CDR3 nucleotides: TGTGCCATCAGTAAGACAGGGGTAGACGAGCAGTACTTC. The encoded protein is CAISKTGVDEQYF.